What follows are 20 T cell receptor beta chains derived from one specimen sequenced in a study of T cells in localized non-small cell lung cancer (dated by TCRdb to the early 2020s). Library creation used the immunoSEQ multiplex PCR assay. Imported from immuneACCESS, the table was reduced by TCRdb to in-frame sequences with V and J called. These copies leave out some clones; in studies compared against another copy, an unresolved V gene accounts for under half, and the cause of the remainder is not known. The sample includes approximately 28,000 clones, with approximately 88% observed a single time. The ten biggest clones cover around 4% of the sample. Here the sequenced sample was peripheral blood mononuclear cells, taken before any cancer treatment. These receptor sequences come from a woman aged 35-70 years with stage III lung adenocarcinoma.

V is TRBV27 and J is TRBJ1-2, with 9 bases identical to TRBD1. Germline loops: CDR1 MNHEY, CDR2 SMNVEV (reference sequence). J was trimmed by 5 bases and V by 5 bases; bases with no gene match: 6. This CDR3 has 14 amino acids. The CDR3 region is CASSTGTGKYGYTF. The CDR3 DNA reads TGTGCCAGCAGTACGGGGACAGGGAAGTATGGCTACACCTTC.

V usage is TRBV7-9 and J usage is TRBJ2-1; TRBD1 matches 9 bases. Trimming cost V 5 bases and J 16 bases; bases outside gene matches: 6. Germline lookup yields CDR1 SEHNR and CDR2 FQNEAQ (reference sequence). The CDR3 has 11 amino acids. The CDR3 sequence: CASSPPGQGFF. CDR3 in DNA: TGTGCCAGCAGCCCTCCGGGACAGGGTTTCTTC.

This chain's CDR3 is CATSSGTIQETQYF. The CDR3 region has the DNA TGTGCCACCAGCAGCGGGACTATACAAGAGACCCAGTACTTC. V gene TRBV15 combines with J gene TRBJ2-5; the match to TRBD2 covers 7 bases. V lost 3 bases and J lost 2; bases outside the gene matches: 3. Germline CDR1 is LNHNV and CDR2 is YYDKDF (reference sequence). The CDR3 totals 14 residues. Looking up the rest from reference TRBV15 and TRBJ2-5 gives the full variable domain: DAMVIQNPRYQVTQFGKPVTLSCSQTLNHNVMYWYQQKSSQAPKLLFHYYDKDFNNEADTPDNFQSRRPNTSFCFLDIRSPGLGDTAMYLCATSSGTIQETQYFGPGTRLLVL.

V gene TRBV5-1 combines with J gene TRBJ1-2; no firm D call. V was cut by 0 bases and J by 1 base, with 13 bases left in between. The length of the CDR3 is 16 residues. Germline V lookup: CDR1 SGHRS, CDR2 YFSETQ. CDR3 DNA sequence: TGCGCCAGCAGCTTGGCCGGAGCAGGAGGTAACTATGGCTACACCTTC. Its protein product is CASSLAGAGGNYGYTF.

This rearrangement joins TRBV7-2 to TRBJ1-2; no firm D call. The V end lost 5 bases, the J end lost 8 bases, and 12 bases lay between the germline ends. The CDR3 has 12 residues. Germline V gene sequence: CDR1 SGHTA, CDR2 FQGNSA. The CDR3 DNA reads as TGTGCCAGCAGCCAAAGAATCGGGGGCTACACCTTC. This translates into CASSQRIGGYTF. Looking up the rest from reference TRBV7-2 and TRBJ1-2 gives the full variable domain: GAGVSQSPSNKVTEKGKDVELRCDPISGHTALYWYRQSLGQGLEFLIYFQGNSAPDKSGLPSDRFSAERTGGSVSTLTIQRTQQEDSAVYLCASSQRIGGYTFGSGTRLTVV.

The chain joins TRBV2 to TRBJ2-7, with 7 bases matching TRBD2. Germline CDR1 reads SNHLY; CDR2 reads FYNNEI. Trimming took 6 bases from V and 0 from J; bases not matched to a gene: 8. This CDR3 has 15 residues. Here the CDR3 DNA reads TGTGCCAGCAGAGATAGCGGGTCTAGCTCCTACGAGCAGTACTTC. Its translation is CASRDSGSSSYEQYF.

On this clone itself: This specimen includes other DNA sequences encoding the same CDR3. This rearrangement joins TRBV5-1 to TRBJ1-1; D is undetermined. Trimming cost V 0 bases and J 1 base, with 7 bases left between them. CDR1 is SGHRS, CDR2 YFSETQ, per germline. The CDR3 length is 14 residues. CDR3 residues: CASSLASSNTEAFF. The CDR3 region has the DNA TGCGCCAGCAGCTTGGCGAGCTCGAACACTGAAGCTTTCTTT.

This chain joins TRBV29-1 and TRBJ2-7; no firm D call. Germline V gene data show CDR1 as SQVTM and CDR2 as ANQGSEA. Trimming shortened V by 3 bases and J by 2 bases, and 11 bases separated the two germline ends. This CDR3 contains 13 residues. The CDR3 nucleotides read TGCAGCGTTGAGGGCCCCAGCCCCTACGAGCAGTACTTC. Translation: CSVEGPSPYEQYF.

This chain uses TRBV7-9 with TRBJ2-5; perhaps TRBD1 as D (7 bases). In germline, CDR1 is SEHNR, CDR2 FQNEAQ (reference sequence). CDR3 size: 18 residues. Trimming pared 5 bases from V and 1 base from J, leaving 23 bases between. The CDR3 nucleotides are TGTGCCAGCAGCCTCCGACAGGGACTTTTTACCACCCAAGAGACCCAGTACTTC. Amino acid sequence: CASSLRQGLFTTQETQYF.

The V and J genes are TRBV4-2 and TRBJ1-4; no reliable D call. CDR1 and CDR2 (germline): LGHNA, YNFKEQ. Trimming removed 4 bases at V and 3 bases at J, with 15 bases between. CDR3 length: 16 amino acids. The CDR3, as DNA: TGTGCCAGCAGCCGGGGAGCGGAGGTGGCTAATGAAAAACTGTTTTTT. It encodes CASSRGAEVANEKLFF.

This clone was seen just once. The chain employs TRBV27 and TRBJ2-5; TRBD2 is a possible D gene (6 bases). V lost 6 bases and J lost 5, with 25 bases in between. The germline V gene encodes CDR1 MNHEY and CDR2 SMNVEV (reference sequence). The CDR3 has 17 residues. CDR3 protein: CASSRDFLDGGSETQYF. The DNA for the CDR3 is TGTGCCAGCAGCCGCGACTTTTTGGACGGAGGGTCGGAGACCCAGTACTTC.

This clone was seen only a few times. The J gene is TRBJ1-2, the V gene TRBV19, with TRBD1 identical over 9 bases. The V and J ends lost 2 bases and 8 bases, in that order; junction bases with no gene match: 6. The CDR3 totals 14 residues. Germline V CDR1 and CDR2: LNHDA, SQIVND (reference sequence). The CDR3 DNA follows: TGTGCCAGTAGTATACCCGGGACAGGGAGAGGCTACACCTTC. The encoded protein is CASSIPGTGRGYTF.

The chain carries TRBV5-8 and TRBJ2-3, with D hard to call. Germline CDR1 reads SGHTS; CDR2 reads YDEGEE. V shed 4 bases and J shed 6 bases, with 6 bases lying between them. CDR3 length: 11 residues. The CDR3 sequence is CASSVGDTQYF. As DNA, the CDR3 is TGTGCCAGCAGCGTTGGGGATACGCAGTATTTT.

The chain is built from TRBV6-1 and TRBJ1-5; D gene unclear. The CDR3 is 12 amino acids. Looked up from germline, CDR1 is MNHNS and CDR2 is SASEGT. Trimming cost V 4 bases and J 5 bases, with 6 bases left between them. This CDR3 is CASSGWDQPQHF. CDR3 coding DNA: TGTGCCAGCAGTGGATGGGATCAGCCCCAGCATTTT.

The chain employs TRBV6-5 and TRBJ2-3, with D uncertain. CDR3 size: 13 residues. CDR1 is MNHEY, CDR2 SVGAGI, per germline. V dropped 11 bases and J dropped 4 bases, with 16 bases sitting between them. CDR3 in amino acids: CAASRSVADTQYF. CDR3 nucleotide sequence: TGTGCCGCAAGCCGGAGTGTGGCAGATACGCAGTATTTT.

CDR3 coding DNA: TGTGCCAGCAGTTTAAGCCCCAGGGGACATGGCTACACCTTC. Amino acid sequence: CASSLSPRGHGYTF. The V and J genes are TRBV27 and TRBJ1-2; D possibly corresponds to TRBD1 (6 bases). Germline V CDR1 and CDR2: MNHEY, SMNVEV (reference sequence). The length of the CDR3 is 14 residues. V was cut by 2 bases and J by 6 bases, with 13 bases left in between.

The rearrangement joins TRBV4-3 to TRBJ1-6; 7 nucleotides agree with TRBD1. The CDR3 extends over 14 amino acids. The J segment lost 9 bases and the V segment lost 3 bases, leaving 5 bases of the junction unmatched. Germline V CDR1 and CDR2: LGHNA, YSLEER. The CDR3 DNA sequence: TGCGCCAGCAGCCAGAACAGGGGAATTTCACCCCTCCACTTT. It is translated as CASSQNRGISPLHF.

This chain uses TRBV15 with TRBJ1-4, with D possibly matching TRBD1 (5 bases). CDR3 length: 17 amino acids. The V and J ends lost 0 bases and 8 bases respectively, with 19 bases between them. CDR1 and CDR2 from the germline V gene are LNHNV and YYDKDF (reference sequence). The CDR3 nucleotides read TGTGCCACCAGCAGAGATCGACAGATCGGTCCTTGGGAAAAACTGTTTTTT. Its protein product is CATSRDRQIGPWEKLFF.

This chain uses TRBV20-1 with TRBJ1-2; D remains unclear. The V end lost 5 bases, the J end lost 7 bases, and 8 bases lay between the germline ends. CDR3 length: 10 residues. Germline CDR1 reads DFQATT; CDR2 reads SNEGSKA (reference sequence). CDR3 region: CSAGGTGYTF. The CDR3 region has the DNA TGCAGTGCTGGCGGCACTGGCTACACCTTC.

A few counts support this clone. The CDR3 bases are TGTGCCAGCAGCAGACTAGCGGAATACTACAATGAGCAGTTCTTC. Protein: CASSRLAEYYNEQFF. The chain combines TRBV21-1 with TRBJ2-1; the table names TRBD2, a call not compared with the DNA. TRBV21-1 is a listed pseudogene. This CDR3 is built from 15 residues.